This entry lists 5 T cell receptor beta chains sequenced from one sample in a study of cytotoxic CD8 clonotypes in ibrutinib-treated CLL. Clones were read by immunoSEQ multiplex PCR, and TCRdb kept only the in-frame ones, dropping some. The sample carries some 63,000 clones, 90% recorded once. Sequenced material: PBMCs, taken after 12 months of ibrutinib treatment. The receptor source for this set is a human donor with chronic lymphocytic leukemia.

V gene TRBV10-3 combines with J gene TRBJ1-3, with 7 bases aligning to TRBD1. The CDR3 sequence is 16 residues long. V shed 3 bases and J 1 base; nucleotides not matched to a gene: 6. The germline gives CDR1 ENHRY, CDR2 SYGVKD. The CDR3 sequence: CAISDLLGQSGNTIYF. In DNA, the CDR3 is TGTGCCATCAGTGACCTGCTGGGACAGTCTGGAAACACCATATATTTT.

The rearrangement links TRBV9 to TRBJ1-2; weak D call: TRBD1 (5 bases). V dropped 5 bases and J dropped 7 bases, with 21 bases sitting between them. In germline, CDR1 is SGDLS, CDR2 YYNGEE. This CDR3 is 15 amino acids long. CDR3 in DNA: TGTGCCAGCAGTAGAATTGTGCAGGGCAGGCGTGGCTACACCTTC. Protein product: CASSRIVQGRRGYTF. Together with reference TRBV9 and TRBJ1-2, the CDR3 gives the full variable domain: DSGVTQTPKHLITATGQRVTLRCSPRSGDLSVYWYQQSLDQGLQFLIQYYNGEERAKGNILERFSAQQFPDLHSELNLSSLELGDSALYFCASSRIVQGRRGYTFGSGTRLTVV.

This clone has more than one count but fewer than ten. The V call is TRBV27, the J call TRBJ1-5; no clear D gene. The CDR3 extends over 16 amino acids. Deletions cut 3 bases from V and 4 bases from J, with 16 bases between. Per germline, CDR1 MNHEY and CDR2 SMNVEV (reference sequence). CDR3 nucleotides: TGTGCCAGCAGTTTCCTCGGGATGGAACGGAATCAGCCCCAGCATTTT. This codes for CASSFLGMERNQPQHF.

The chain combines TRBV27 with TRBJ2-7, with 8 bases matching TRBD1. The CDR3 is made up of 19 amino acids. CDR1 is MNHEY and CDR2 is SMNVEV in the germline V gene (reference sequence). V shed 6 bases, J shed 0 bases, and the junction held 19 bases outside the gene matches. The CDR3 nucleotides are TGTGCCAGCAGCCCCGGGGTGGGGAAGGGACAGGCGAGCTCCTACGAGCAGTACTTC. Translation: CASSPGVGKGQASSYEQYF.

This clone was seen a single time. The chain has TRBV2 and TRBJ2-7; weak D call: TRBD2 (6 bases). The V gene's germline CDR1 is SNHLY and CDR2 FYNNEI. The CDR3 is made up of 15 amino acids. V lost 2 bases and J lost 0, with 11 bases in between. DNA of the CDR3: TGTGCCAGCAGTGAATATCCGGGAGCCTCCTACGAGCAGTACTTC. It encodes CASSEYPGASYEQYF.